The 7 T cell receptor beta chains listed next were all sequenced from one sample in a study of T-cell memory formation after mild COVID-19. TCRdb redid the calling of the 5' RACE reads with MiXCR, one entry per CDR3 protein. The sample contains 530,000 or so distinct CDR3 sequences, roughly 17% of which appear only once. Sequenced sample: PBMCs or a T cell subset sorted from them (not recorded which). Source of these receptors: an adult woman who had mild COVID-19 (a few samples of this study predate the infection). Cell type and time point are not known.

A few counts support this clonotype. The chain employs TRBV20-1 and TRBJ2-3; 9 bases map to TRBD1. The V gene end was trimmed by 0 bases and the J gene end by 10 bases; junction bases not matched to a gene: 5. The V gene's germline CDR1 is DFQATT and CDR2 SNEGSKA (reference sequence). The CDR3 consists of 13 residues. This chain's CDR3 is CSARDQGTGSQYF. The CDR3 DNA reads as TGCAGTGCTAGAGATCAGGGGACAGGGTCGCAGTATTTT.

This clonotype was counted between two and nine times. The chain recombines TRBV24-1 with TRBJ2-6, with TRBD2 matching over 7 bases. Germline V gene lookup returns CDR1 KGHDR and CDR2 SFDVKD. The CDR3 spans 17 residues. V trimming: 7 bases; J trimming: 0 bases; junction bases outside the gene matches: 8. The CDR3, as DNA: TGTGCCACCAGCGTAGGCGGGAGAGTCTCTGGGGCCAACGTCCTGACTTTC. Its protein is CATSVGGRVSGANVLTF.

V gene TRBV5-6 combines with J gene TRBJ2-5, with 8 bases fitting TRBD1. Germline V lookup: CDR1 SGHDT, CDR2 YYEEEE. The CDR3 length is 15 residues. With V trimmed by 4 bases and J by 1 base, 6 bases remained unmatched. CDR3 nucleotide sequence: TGTGCCAGCAGCCTTGGACAGGGACTCCAAGAGACCCAGTACTTC. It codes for CASSLGQGLQETQYF.

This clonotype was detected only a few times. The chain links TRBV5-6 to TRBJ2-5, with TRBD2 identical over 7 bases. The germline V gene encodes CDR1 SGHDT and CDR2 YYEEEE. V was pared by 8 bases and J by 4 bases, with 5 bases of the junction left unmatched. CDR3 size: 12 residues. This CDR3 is CASGLAGETQYF. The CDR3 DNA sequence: TGTGCCAGTGGATTAGCGGGAGAGACCCAGTACTTC.

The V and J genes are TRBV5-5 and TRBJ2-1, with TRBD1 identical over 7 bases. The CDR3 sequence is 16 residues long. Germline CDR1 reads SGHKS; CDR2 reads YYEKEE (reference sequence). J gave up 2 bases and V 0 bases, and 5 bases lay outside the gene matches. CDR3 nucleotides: TGTGCCAGCAGCTTGGGGACAGGTGTGACCTACAATGAGCAGTTCTTC. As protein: CASSLGTGVTYNEQFF.

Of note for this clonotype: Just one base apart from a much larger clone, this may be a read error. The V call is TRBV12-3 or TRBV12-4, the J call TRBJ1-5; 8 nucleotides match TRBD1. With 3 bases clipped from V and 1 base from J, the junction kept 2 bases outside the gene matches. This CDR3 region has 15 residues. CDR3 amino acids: CASSLGDRSNQPQHF. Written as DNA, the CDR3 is TGTGCCAGCAGTTTGGGGGACAGGAGCAATCAGCCCCAGCATTTT.

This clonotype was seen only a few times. Here the CDR3 reads CASSRTDRGIYEQYF. In nucleotides, the CDR3 is TGCGCCAGCAGCCGAACGGACAGGGGGATCTACGAGCAGTACTTC. This chain uses TRBV5-1 with TRBJ2-7, with 10 nucleotides matching TRBD1. The CDR3 is made up of 15 amino acids. Trimming at V came to 4 bases and at J to 3 bases, leaving 7 bases not matched to a gene. In germline, CDR1 is SGHRS, CDR2 YFSETQ.